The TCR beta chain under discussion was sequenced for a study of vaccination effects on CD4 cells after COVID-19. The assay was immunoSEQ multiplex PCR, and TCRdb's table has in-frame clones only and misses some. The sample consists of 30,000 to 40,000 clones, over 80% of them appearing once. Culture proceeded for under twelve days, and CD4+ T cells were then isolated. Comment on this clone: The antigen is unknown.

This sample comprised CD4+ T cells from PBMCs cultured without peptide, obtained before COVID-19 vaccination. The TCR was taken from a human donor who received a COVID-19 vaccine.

The chain's CDR3 is CASSGGYLDSGANVLTF. CDR3 nucleotides: TGTGCCAGCAGTGGGGGTTACCTTGACTCTGGGGCCAACGTCCTGACTTTC. The gene calls are TRBV6-1 and TRBJ2-6; unclear D gene. In germline, CDR1 is MNHNS, CDR2 SASEGT. V lost 4 bases and J lost 0, with 13 bases in between. The CDR3 spans 17 residues.